Listed here are 14 T cell receptor beta chains from one sample, sequenced in a study of response to subunit inactivated influenza vaccine. TCRdb passed the RT-PCR reads through MiXCR, listing each CDR3 protein once. The sample lists 800,000 to 1,000,000 distinct CDR3 sequences; 21% were seen once. Sample: PBMCs from blood, taken more than 4 days after vaccination. The receptor set was obtained from a man between 50 and 59 years old who received an inactivated influenza vaccine.

The chain uses TRBV12-3 or TRBV12-4 and TRBJ2-7, with D possibly being TRBD1 (6 bases). V gave up 5 bases and J gave up 2 bases, with 16 bases separating them. This CDR3 has 15 residues. The chain's CDR3 is CASSPLGRQAYEQYF. In DNA, the CDR3 is TGTGCCAGCAGTCCTCTAGGTCGACAGGCCTACGAGCAGTACTTC.

The V gene is TRBV6-5, the J gene TRBJ2-5; D is unresolved. CDR3 length: 14 residues. Germline CDR1 and CDR2: MNHEY and SVGAGI. The V gene lost 0 bases and the J gene lost 2 bases, with 7 bases spanning the gap. CDR3 residues: CASSYSNGQETQYF. The CDR3 bases are TGTGCCAGCAGTTACTCGAATGGTCAAGAGACCCAGTACTTC.

The table lists this clonotype with many counts. The V call is TRBV12-3 or TRBV12-4, the J call TRBJ2-7; unclear D gene. Trimming shortened V by 6 bases and J by 7 bases, and 10 bases separated the two germline ends. The CDR3 consists of 11 residues. The CDR3 nucleotides are TGTGCCAGCAGCTTTTTAGGTGAGCAGTACTTC. Its protein is CASSFLGEQYF.

In this sample, this clonotype turned up a few times. V and J are TRBV6-2 or TRBV6-3 and TRBJ2-7; TRBD2 aligns across 9 bases. Germline assignment: CDR1 MNHEY and CDR2 SVGEGT. J lost 4 bases, V lost 5 bases, and 6 bases had no gene match. The CDR3 runs 14 residues. Here the CDR3 reads CASSQSGGIYEQYF. In DNA, the CDR3 is TGTGCCAGCAGTCAAAGCGGGGGGATATACGAGCAGTACTTC.

The chain has TRBV3-1 and TRBJ2-5; D perhaps matches TRBD2 (5 bases). This CDR3 has 15 residues. Germline CDR1 and CDR2: LGHDT and YNNKEL (reference sequence). The V end was cut by 2 bases, the J end by 5 bases, with 15 bases between. CDR3 coding DNA: TGTGCCAGCAGCCAACAACTAGTTAGAGGGGAGACCCAGTACTTC. It translates to CASSQQLVRGETQYF.

V is TRBV5-1 and J is TRBJ1-2, with 10 bases lining up with TRBD1. The ends lost 4 bases at V and 7 bases at J; junction bases unmatched: 13. Germline CDR1 SGHRS, CDR2 YFSETQ. The CDR3 has 16 amino acids. CDR3 region: CASSPGGRQGAGGYTF. CDR3 in DNA: TGCGCCAGCAGCCCGGGAGGAAGACAGGGGGCGGGTGGCTACACCTTC.

This clonotype was seen only a few times. The chain uses TRBV15 and TRBJ2-1; no reliable D call. CDR3 length: 12 residues. The V end was cut by 0 bases, the J end by 12 bases, with 9 bases between. From germline, CDR1 is LNHNV and CDR2 YYDKDF (reference sequence). In DNA, the CDR3 is TGTGCCACCAGCAGAGACAGCGTCGGGCAGTTCTTC. This translates into CATSRDSVGQFF.

V usage is TRBV9 and J usage is TRBJ1-4; a weak D match, TRBD1 (6 bases). Trimming left V 3 bases short and J 6 bases short, with 15 bases between. The CDR3 is 15 amino acids. CDR1 SGDLS and CDR2 YYNGEE come from the germline V gene. CDR3 loop: CASSAEWGAYEKLFF. In DNA, the CDR3 is TGTGCCAGCAGCGCCGAATGGGGGGCCTATGAAAAACTGTTTTTT.

J is TRBJ2-1 and V is TRBV10-2; 12 nucleotides match TRBD2. V dropped 1 base and J dropped 10; count of bases not matched to a gene: 5. From germline, CDR1 is WSHSY and CDR2 SAAADI. This CDR3 comprises 15 residues. In DNA form, the CDR3 reads TGCGCCAGCAGTGAGTTTACTAGCGGGAGGCCCGAGCAGTTCTTC. Amino acid sequence: CASSEFTSGRPEQFF.

The chain links TRBV25-1 to TRBJ2-1, with 9 bases aligning to TRBD2. The CDR3 is 16 amino acids. Looked up from germline, CDR1 is MGHDK and CDR2 is SYGVNS. Trimming took 3 bases from V and 4 from J; bases not matched to a gene: 7. The CDR3 DNA is TGTGCCAGCAGTGATAGGACTAGCGACTTTTACAATGAGCAGTTCTTC. Protein product: CASSDRTSDFYNEQFF.

This rearrangement joins TRBV11-2 to TRBJ2-6; tentative D call: TRBD2 (6 bases). Germline loops: CDR1 SGHAT, CDR2 FQNNGV. The V gene lost 5 bases and the J gene lost 0 bases, with 17 bases spanning the gap. The CDR3 covers 18 residues. The CDR3 spells CASSPNWGESSGANVLTF. The CDR3 DNA reads as TGTGCCAGCAGCCCAAATTGGGGGGAGTCCTCTGGGGCCAACGTCCTGACTTTC.

The chain links TRBV7-2 to TRBJ2-7, with 7 bases lining up with TRBD2. V lost 4 bases and J lost 0; bases outside the gene matches: 9. CDR1 and CDR2 from the germline V gene are SGHTA and FQGNSA. This CDR3 contains 16 residues. CDR3: CASSSSLALSSYEQYF. The CDR3 nucleotides are TGTGCCAGCAGCTCGTCACTAGCGTTGAGCTCCTACGAGCAGTACTTC.

The table lists this clonotype with a few counts. The chain is built from TRBV28 and TRBJ2-3; D is perhaps TRBD2 (5 bases). Deletions cut 5 bases from V and 2 bases from J, with 11 bases between. The germline V gene encodes CDR1 MDHEN and CDR2 SYDVKM. CDR3 length: 14 residues. The CDR3 reads CASSLSRATDTQYF. Written as DNA, the CDR3 is TGTGCCAGCAGTCTTTCGCGGGCCACAGATACGCAGTATTTT.

The CDR3 DNA is TGTGCCAGCGGTGACAGCCCAAGGGTCGCAGATACGCAGTATTTT. Its translation is CASGDSPRVADTQYF. The chain carries TRBV9 and TRBJ2-3; TRBD1 is a possible D gene (5 bases). Trimming cost V 7 bases and J 4 bases, with 19 bases left between them. Looked up from germline, CDR1 is SGDLS and CDR2 is YYNGEE. The CDR3 spans 15 residues.